The rows below give T cell receptor beta chains drawn from one sample of a study of response to subunit inactivated influenza vaccine. TCRdb reprocessed the RT-PCR reads via MiXCR and lists one record per CDR3 protein. The data contain about 190,000 distinct CDR3 sequences, over 13% of them seen just once; the ten biggest clones take up approximately 25%. The starting material was CD8+ T cells sorted from PBMCs, obtained roughly 5 days after vaccination. The source is a man aged 50 or older who received an inactivated influenza vaccine. Each CDR3 is given with its conserved first and last residue. A D gene is named only where the DNA matches it firmly. A clone size is listed for some rows: how often the clone was seen (once, few, many), or a class if it is expanded.

TRBJ1-1,TRBV6-5,few,NA,TGTGCCAGCATTATGAGGGAAAACACTGAAGCTTTCTTT,CASIMRENTEAFF
TRBJ2-5,TRBV7-8,many,NA,TGTGCCAGCAGCTTATTTAGCGTTCTAGAGACCCAGTACTTC,CASSLFSVLETQYF
TRBJ2-5,TRBV24-1,NA,NA,TGTGCCACCAGTGATTTGGGGACACCCGGCGGAGAGACCCAGTACTTC,CATSDLGTPGGETQYF
TRBJ1-1,TRBV4-3,NA,NA,TGCGCCAGCAGCCAAGAGGGGTCTGACACTGAAGCTTTCTTT,CASSQEGSDTEAFF
TRBJ2-7,TRBV20-1,few,NA,TGCAGTGCTACCGGGACAACGAGTTACGAGCAGTACTTC,CSATGTTSYEQYF
TRBJ2-1,TRBV27,NA,NA,TGTGCCAGCAGTTTAGGGGCTCCCTCCTACAATGAGCAGTTCTTC,CASSLGAPSYNEQFF
TRBJ1-4,TRBV5-1,few,TRBD1,TGCGCCAGCAGGGACAGGGAGGGTGAAAAACTGTTTTTT,CASRDREGEKLFF
TRBJ2-1,TRBV4-1,few,TRBD2,TGCGCCAGCAGCCATACTAGCGGGGGGGCCTTATATGAGCAGTTCTTC,CASSHTSGGALYEQFF
TRBJ2-3,TRBV6-5,NA,NA,TGTGCCAGCAGTTACCTCGGTAGAGATACGCAGTATTTT,CASSYLGRDTQYF
TRBJ2-7,TRBV5-1,NA,NA,TGCGCCAGCAGCCTCGCGGCCAGCTCCTACGAGCAGTACTTC,CASSLAASSYEQYF
TRBJ1-2,TRBV4-1,few,TRBD1,TGCGCCAGCAGCCAAGCCCCTCGACAGGGTGACTATGGCTACACCTTC,CASSQAPRQGDYGYTF
TRBJ2-2,TRBV20-1,few,NA,TGCAGCCTCTTATACACCGGGGAGCTGTTTTTT,CSLLYTGELFF
TRBJ2-3,TRBV12-3/TRBV12-4,few,NA,TGTGCCAGCAGTTTCTCGGGGGTCACAGATACGCAGTATTTT,CASSFSGVTDTQYF